What follows are 2 T cell receptor beta chains derived from one specimen sequenced in a study of blood T cell repertoires in COVID-19. Measured with immunoSEQ multiplex PCR; TCRdb has only the in-frame clones, and not every one. In the table there are approximately 240,000 clones, 87% of which are singletons. The specimen sequenced was PBMCs or T cells enriched from blood (not recorded which). The receptors here all came from a woman in her 30s with acute COVID-19.

V and J are TRBV12-3 or TRBV12-4 and TRBJ1-2, with unresolved D. Trimming removed 5 bases at V and 7 bases at J, with 14 bases between. The CDR3 extends over 13 amino acids. CDR3 coding DNA: TGTGCCAGCAGTCCCGCGTACTTCACTGGCTACACCTTC. Translating gives CASSPAYFTGYTF.

This clone appeared once. The genes are TRBV19 and TRBJ1-4; D may be TRBD1 (6 bases). The V gene's germline CDR1 is LNHDA and CDR2 SQIVND (reference sequence). The CDR3 contains 16 residues. Deletions cut 5 bases from V and 2 bases from J, with 15 bases between. The CDR3 spells CASSSYGGPTNEKLFF. In nucleotides, the CDR3 is TGTGCCAGTAGTTCGTACGGGGGGCCTACTAATGAAAAACTGTTTTTT. Drawing the rest from reference TRBV19 and TRBJ1-4, the complete variable domain is DGGITQSPKYLFRKEGQNVTLSCEQNLNHDAMYWYRQDPGQGLRLIYYSQIVNDFQKGDIAEGYSVSREKKESFPLTVTSAQKNPTAFYLCASSSYGGPTNEKLFFGSGTQLSVL.